Each of the 30 T cell receptor beta chains below was sequenced from the same sample in a study of blood T cell repertoires in COVID-19. Sequencing used immunoSEQ multiplex PCR; TCRdb keeps in-frame clones, though not all of them. The sample contains tens of thousands of clones, approximately 78% of which appear only once. The specimen was peripheral blood. The receptors were sampled from a woman between 55 and 75 years old with acute or convalescent COVID-19.

The chain is built from TRBV18 and TRBJ2-5; 8 nucleotides match TRBD2. V was clipped by 0 bases and J by 5 bases; unmatched bases: 2. CDR1 and CDR2 from the germline V gene are KGHSH and LQKENI. CDR3 length: 14 residues. CDR3 coding DNA: TGTGCCAGCTCACCACCGCCGGGGGGGGAGACCCAGTACTTC. This codes for CASSPPPGGETQYF.

This clone was found a few times. The chain joins TRBV4-1 to TRBJ1-1; D remains unclear. CDR3 length: 16 residues. Germline CDR1 is MGHRA and CDR2 is YSYEKL. The ends were cut back, 1 base at V and 0 bases at J, with 12 bases in the middle. CDR3 bases: TGCGCCAGCAGCCAAGTCTTCGAACGGTTGAACACTGAAGCTTTCTTT. Its translation is CASSQVFERLNTEAFF.

The V call is TRBV11-2, the J call TRBJ1-5; a possible D gene is TRBD1 (5 bases). The CDR3 length is 13 residues. CDR1 and CDR2 (germline): SGHAT, FQNNGV. Trimming left V 1 base short and J 13 bases short, with 14 bases between. The CDR3 spells CASSLAQDPFQHF. The CDR3 nucleotides are TGTGCCAGCAGCTTAGCACAGGATCCCTTTCAGCATTTT.

V gene TRBV28 combines with J gene TRBJ1-2, with a possible D match to TRBD1 (5 bases). CDR3 length: 15 amino acids. Germline V CDR1 and CDR2: MDHEN, SYDVKM. Trimming pared 3 bases from V and 3 bases from J, leaving 14 bases between. This CDR3 reads CASSFPGGRDYGYTF. The CDR3 bases are TGTGCCAGCAGTTTTCCGGGGGGTCGTGACTATGGCTACACCTTC.

The chain is built from TRBV5-1 and TRBJ2-3; D is unclear. V lost 0 bases to trimming and J lost 5 bases, with 19 bases between them. Germline loops: CDR1 SGHRS, CDR2 YFSETQ. CDR3 length: 17 amino acids. In DNA, the CDR3 is TGCGCCAGCAGCTTGGCGGGTTTGGGTCTTTCGGAAGATACGCAGTATTTT. Its translation: CASSLAGLGLSEDTQYF. Full variable domain (rest looked up from reference TRBV5-1 and TRBJ2-3): KAGVTQTPRYLIKTRGQQVTLSCSPISGHRSVSWYQQTPGQGLQFLFEYFSETQRNKGNFPGRFSGRQFSNSRSEMNVSTLELGDSALYLCASSLAGLGLSEDTQYFGPGTRLTVL.

V usage is TRBV5-1 and J usage is TRBJ1-1; tentatively, D is TRBD1 (5 bases). The CDR3 covers 15 residues. Trimming took 6 bases from V and 1 from J, leaving 16 bases between them. Germline V gene data show CDR1 as SGHRS and CDR2 as YFSETQ. The CDR3 nucleotides are TGCGCCAGCACCAGGGAGGGAGACTCGAACACTGAAGCTTTCTTT. Protein sequence: CASTREGDSNTEAFF.

The chain couples TRBV6-1 to TRBJ1-2, with TRBD1 matching 7 bases. Germline lookup yields CDR1 MNHNS and CDR2 SASEGT. V shed 2 bases and J 7 bases; nucleotides not matched to a gene: 1. The length of the CDR3 is 12 residues. The CDR3 sequence: CASSEQGGGYTF. The CDR3 DNA is TGTGCCAGCAGTGAACAGGGGGGTGGCTACACCTTC.

V usage is TRBV5-4 and J usage is TRBJ2-3, with 10 bases matching TRBD2. J gave up 5 bases and V 4 bases, and 16 bases lay outside the gene matches. Germline CDR1 and CDR2: SGHNT and YYREEE (reference sequence). The CDR3 covers 18 residues. The CDR3 sequence is CASSAGTSAALGEDTQYF. The CDR3 DNA sequence: TGTGCCAGCAGCGCCGGGACTAGCGCCGCCCTGGGTGAAGATACGCAGTATTTT. The full variable domain, rest sourced from reference TRBV5-4 and TRBJ2-3, is ETGVTQSPTHLIKTRGQQVTLRCSSQSGHNTVSWYQQALGQGPQFIFQYYREEENGRGNFPPRFSGLQFPNYSSELNVNALELDDSALYLCASSAGTSAALGEDTQYFGPGTRLTVL.

For this clone: The junction shows a germline mismatch at one end, possibly a read error. The chain uses TRBV6-5 and TRBJ1-5; 8 positions agree with TRBD1. CDR1 and CDR2 (germline): MNHEY, SVGAGI. The CDR3 length is 15 residues. The CDR3 DNA is TGTGCCAGCACTCCTGACAGGGGTAGCGATCAGCCCCAGCATTTT. Encoded protein: CASTPDRGSDQPQHF.

This rearrangement joins TRBV2 to TRBJ2-7; D is ambiguous. V shed 4 bases and J shed 0 bases, with 4 bases lying between them. The CDR3 is made up of 12 amino acids. CDR1 is SNHLY, CDR2 FYNNEI, per germline. The CDR3 DNA follows: TGTGCCAGCAGTGGGGCCTCCTACGAGCAGTACTTC. Translated, it gives CASSGASYEQYF.

CDR3: CASSRDRGFGADTQYF. CDR3 nucleotides: TGTGCCAGCAGTCGGGACAGGGGTTTTGGCGCAGATACGCAGTATTTT. The gene calls are TRBV2 and TRBJ2-3; 10 bases are a match to TRBD1. With 5 bases clipped from V and 4 bases from J, the junction kept 9 bases outside the gene matches. The CDR3 consists of 16 residues. The germline CDR1 and CDR2 sequences are SNHLY and FYNNEI.

The chain is built from TRBV30 and TRBJ1-2; 7 bases are a match to TRBD1. This CDR3 is 15 amino acids long. V shed 4 bases and J 2 bases; nucleotides not matched to a gene: 10. In germline, CDR1 is GTSNPN, CDR2 SVGIG (reference sequence). The CDR3 coding sequence is TGTGCCTGGACGGCGAAGGGGGCGCAGAACTATGGCTACACCTTC. Translating gives CAWTAKGAQNYGYTF.

The chain employs TRBV2 and TRBJ2-5, with D tentatively TRBD1 (5 bases). Germline assignment: CDR1 SNHLY and CDR2 FYNNEI. This CDR3 contains 14 residues. V was pared by 2 bases and J by 5 bases, with 12 bases between. The CDR3 region has the DNA TGTGCCAGCAGTGAAACAGGACCGTGGGAGACCCAGTACTTC. It translates to CASSETGPWETQYF.

This clone was found once. DNA of the CDR3: TGTGCCAGCAGGGCGACAGGGGGCTTAAAAAACATTCAGTACTTC. This encodes CASRATGGLKNIQYF. The V call is TRBV2, the J call TRBJ2-4; 10 nucleotides agree with TRBD1. In germline, CDR1 is SNHLY, CDR2 FYNNEI. The CDR3 totals 15 residues. Trimming at V came to 6 bases and at J to 4 bases, leaving 6 bases not matched to a gene. Full variable domain (outside the CDR3, taken from reference TRBV2 and TRBJ2-4): EPEVTQTPSHQVTQMGQEVILRCVPISNHLYFYWYRQILGQKVEFLVSFYNNEISEKSEIFDDQFSVERPDGSNFTLKIRSTKLEDSAMYFCASRATGGLKNIQYFGAGTRLSVL.

The V call is TRBV19, the J call TRBJ2-7; unclear D gene. CDR1 is LNHDA and CDR2 is SQIVND in the germline V gene (reference sequence). V lost 3 bases and J lost 3, with 9 bases in between. The CDR3 consists of 13 residues. This chain's CDR3 is CASSIFLRYEQYF. CDR3 DNA sequence: TGTGCCAGTAGTATTTTCTTGCGCTACGAGCAGTACTTC.

The V call is TRBV11-2, the J call TRBJ1-2, with 9 bases lining up with TRBD1. The CDR3 runs to 15 residues. The germline V gene encodes CDR1 SGHAT and CDR2 FQNNGV. V shed 3 bases and J 4 bases; nucleotides not matched to a gene: 6. CDR3 DNA: TGTGCCAGCAGCTTCTCACAGGGGGCTGTCTATGGCTACACCTTC. Its protein is CASSFSQGAVYGYTF. The full variable domain, with the rest looked up from reference TRBV11-2 and TRBJ1-2, is EAGVAQSPRYKIIEKRQSVAFWCNPISGHATLYWYQQILGQGPKLLIQFQNNGVVDDSQLPKDRFSAERLKGVDSTLKIQPAKLEDSAVYLCASSFSQGAVYGYTFGSGTRLTVV.

The V gene is TRBV5-6, the J gene TRBJ2-7, with a tentative D call TRBD2 (6 bases). CDR1 SGHDT and CDR2 YYEEEE come from the germline V gene. The V end lost 2 bases, the J end lost 4 bases, and 13 bases lay between the germline ends. The CDR3 is 14 amino acids. This CDR3 reads CASSFYAGTYEQYF. Here the CDR3 DNA reads TGTGCCAGCAGCTTCTATGCGGGGACGTACGAGCAGTACTTC.

The chain combines TRBV5-1 with TRBJ1-4; a possible D gene is TRBD1 (6 bases). Trimming removed 5 bases from V and 4 bases from J, with 15 bases in between. Germline V gene lookup returns CDR1 SGHRS and CDR2 YFSETQ. This CDR3 spans 15 amino acids. This CDR3 is CASRQSTGHNEKLFF. The CDR3 region has the DNA TGCGCCAGCAGACAATCCACAGGGCATAATGAAAAACTGTTTTTT.

The rearrangement uses TRBV5-1 and TRBJ2-1; D not certain. This CDR3 contains 13 residues. Germline lookup yields CDR1 SGHRS and CDR2 YFSETQ. V lost 4 bases, J lost 4 bases, and 9 bases lay in between. The CDR3 DNA reads as TGCGCCAGCAGCACCGGGTCTTACAATGAGCAGTTCTTC. The encoded protein is CASSTGSYNEQFF.

The V gene is TRBV5-6, the J gene TRBJ2-2; TRBD1 matches 7 bases. With V trimmed by 3 bases and J by 6 bases, 8 bases remained unmatched. CDR3 size: 15 residues. The germline gives CDR1 SGHDT, CDR2 YYEEEE. The CDR3 loop reads CASSSQGFGPGELFF. CDR3 bases: TGTGCCAGCAGCTCACAGGGGTTCGGTCCCGGGGAGCTGTTTTTT.

The chain links TRBV18 to TRBJ2-7; D is unresolved. The V and J ends lost 2 bases and 3 bases respectively, with 11 bases between them. The germline gives CDR1 KGHSH, CDR2 LQKENI. CDR3 length: 14 amino acids. In DNA, the CDR3 is TGTGCCAGCTCACCAAGTAGACTTGACTACGAGCAGTACTTC. This encodes CASSPSRLDYEQYF.

This clone was counted once. The chain recombines TRBV11-2 with TRBJ2-3, with 7 bases identical to TRBD2. This CDR3 spans 16 amino acids. Germline V CDR1 and CDR2: SGHAT, FQNNGV. The ends lost 3 bases at V and 0 bases at J; junction bases unmatched: 6. CDR3 protein: CASSLGPAGSTDTQYF. The DNA of the CDR3 is TGTGCCAGCAGCTTGGGGCCAGCGGGAAGCACAGATACGCAGTATTTT. Full variable domain (remainder filled in from reference TRBV11-2 and TRBJ2-3): EAGVAQSPRYKIIEKRQSVAFWCNPISGHATLYWYQQILGQGPKLLIQFQNNGVVDDSQLPKDRFSAERLKGVDSTLKIQPAKLEDSAVYLCASSLGPAGSTDTQYFGPGTRLTVL.

This clone was found once. This chain uses TRBV5-1 with TRBJ1-2, with D hard to call. CDR1 and CDR2 from the germline V gene are SGHRS and YFSETQ. The V end was cut by 0 bases, the J end by 0 bases, with 12 bases between. There are 16 residues in the CDR3. Here the CDR3 reads CASSLGYFPANYGYTF. CDR3 DNA sequence: TGCGCCAGCAGCTTGGGTTATTTTCCCGCTAACTATGGCTACACCTTC.

This chain connects TRBV19 to TRBJ1-5; 7 nucleotides match TRBD1. There are 11 residues in the CDR3. The germline V gene encodes CDR1 LNHDA and CDR2 SQIVND (reference sequence). The J segment lost 9 bases and the V segment lost 6 bases, leaving 2 bases of the junction unmatched. Here the CDR3 reads CASSPGGPQHF. The CDR3, as DNA: TGTGCCAGTAGCCCAGGGGGGCCCCAGCATTTT.

The gene calls are TRBV28 and TRBJ1-5, with 10 bases matching TRBD1. CDR1 and CDR2 from the germline V gene are MDHEN and SYDVKM. The V gene end was trimmed by 2 bases and the J gene end by 6 bases; junction bases not matched to a gene: 7. This CDR3 region has 16 residues. The CDR3 reads CASSLDPGQGTQPQHF. DNA for the CDR3: TGTGCCAGCAGTTTAGATCCGGGACAGGGGACTCAGCCCCAGCATTTT.

The chain combines TRBV7-3 with TRBJ2-7, with D possibly matching TRBD2 (6 bases). CDR1 and CDR2 from the germline V gene are SGHTA and FQGTGA. The V end lost 6 bases, the J end lost 6 bases, and 15 bases lay between the germline ends. This CDR3 is 13 amino acids long. CDR3 amino acids: CASSSWVGGEQYF. Written as DNA, the CDR3 is TGTGCCAGCAGTTCATGGGTGGGAGGCGAGCAGTACTTC.

The chain carries TRBV27 and TRBJ1-1; D not certain. This CDR3 is 15 amino acids long. V lost 6 bases and J lost 3, with 17 bases in between. Germline CDR1 is MNHEY and CDR2 is SMNVEV (reference sequence). CDR3 DNA: TGTGCCAGCAGCTCCCGGTCCCCCGGGGACACTGAAGCTTTCTTT. Protein: CASSSRSPGDTEAFF.

The chain uses TRBV27 and TRBJ2-1; 11 bases are shared with TRBD1. J was trimmed by 10 bases and V by 6 bases; bases with no gene match: 8. The CDR3 is 14 residues long. Germline V gene data show CDR1 as MNHEY and CDR2 as SMNVEV (reference sequence). The CDR3 region is CASRSGQGAREQFF. CDR3 DNA: TGTGCCAGCAGGAGCGGACAGGGGGCGAGGGAGCAGTTCTTC.

This chain connects TRBV7-9 to TRBJ1-1, with D possibly matching TRBD1 (6 bases). Germline CDR1 reads SEHNR; CDR2 reads FQNEAQ (reference sequence). This CDR3 is 14 amino acids long. V dropped 4 bases and J dropped 4 bases, with 13 bases sitting between them. CDR3 region: CASSYGQTSTEAFF. CDR3 nucleotides: TGTGCCAGCAGCTACGGACAGACGAGCACTGAAGCTTTCTTT.

V and J are TRBV2 and TRBJ2-5; 12 nucleotides line up with TRBD2. The junction had 10 bases not matched to a gene; V was cut back by 6 bases and J by 5 bases. CDR3 size: 16 residues. The V gene's germline CDR1 is SNHLY and CDR2 FYNNEI. The CDR3 sequence: CASSPSLAGGQETQYF. The DNA of the CDR3 is TGTGCCAGCAGCCCCTCTCTAGCGGGGGGGCAGGAGACCCAGTACTTC.